This TCR beta chain comes out of a study of human T cells and chemical hapten exposure. Study details: Across its approximately 25 weeks, the study gave patients weekly diphenylcyclopropenone doses to the scalp.

The time point here: patch test 2, 6 weeks after DPC sensitization. Treatment specified: therapeutic diphenylcyclopropenone sensitization with weekly scalp DPC. At every patch-test visit, blood was drawn before the patch test was applied. This clonotype came up many times. Trimming shortened V by 2 bases and J by 3 bases, and 11 bases separated the two germline ends. The CDR3 is 14 amino acids. The library labeled individual cDNA molecules by adding unique molecular identifiers to them. A single record per CDR3 protein comes from TCRdb applying MiXCR to the RACE reads. The sample records about 140,000 distinct CDR3 sequences, around 11% being singletons.

This sequence originates from a woman aged 45-65 years with alopecia areata. Some clones in this sample may be carry-over from other donors' samples. The rearrangement joins TRBV12-3 or TRBV12-4 to TRBJ2-7; D not certain. Sequencing was performed on whole blood, taken in connection with sensitization to the hapten diphenylcyclopropenone (DPC). The CDR3 nucleotides are TGTGCCAGCAGTTTAAGCGTGGGAAACTACGAGCAGTACTTC. Protein product: CASSLSVGNYEQYF.